The 17 T cell receptor beta chains listed next were all sequenced from one sample in a study of monozygotic twins with inflammatory bowel disease. TCRdb reprocessed the 5' RACE reads and reports one entry per CDR3 protein, with no DNA. This table lists about 130,000 distinct CDR3 sequences. Material for sequencing was blood. The receptors here all came from a human donor with ulcerative colitis or Crohn's disease, or a healthy co-twin of an affected twin (not recorded which).

This chain uses TRBV7-8 with TRBJ1-5; TCRdb gives TRBD1 as the D gene, but with no DNA this cannot be confirmed. The germline V gene encodes CDR1 SGHVS and CDR2 FQNEAQ. The CDR3 runs 15 residues. This CDR3 reads CASSGSGTGSEPQHF.

The chain uses TRBV24-1 and TRBJ1-4. This CDR3 region has 14 residues. In germline, CDR1 is KGHDR, CDR2 SFDVKD. The CDR3 loop is CATSGGVTNEKLFF.

The chain couples TRBV3-1 to TRBJ2-1; TCRdb's assignment of TRBD2 cannot be checked, as there is no DNA. The CDR3 is made up of 15 amino acids. Germline V lookup: CDR1 LGHDT, CDR2 YNNKEL (reference sequence). CDR3 protein: CASTLGLAGANEQFF.

V is TRBV18 and J is TRBJ2-2. This CDR3 spans 15 amino acids. The germline gives CDR1 KGHSH, CDR2 LQKENI. The CDR3 spells CASSPTPQSTGELFF.

The V gene is TRBV24-1, the J gene TRBJ2-2. Germline V gene data show CDR1 as KGHDR and CDR2 as SFDVKD. This CDR3 region has 14 residues. The CDR3 loop is CATSARFNTGELFF.

The chain has TRBV10-2 and TRBJ1-5; the TRBD1 assignment by TCRdb is unverifiable without DNA. From germline, CDR1 is WSHSY and CDR2 SAAADI. The CDR3 has 18 amino acids. The CDR3 sequence: CASSVLHSLRDRDQPQHF.

The rearrangement joins TRBV5-4 to TRBJ2-5; TCRdb indicates TRBD1, and absent DNA this call remains unverified. Germline CDR1 and CDR2: SGHNT and YYREEE (reference sequence). CDR3 size: 13 residues. The CDR3 region is CASSGADQETQYF.

This rearrangement joins TRBV7-6 to TRBJ1-6. The CDR3 loop spans 14 amino acids. CDR1 and CDR2 (germline): SGHVS, FNYEAQ. The CDR3 is CASSLGGNNSPLHF.

J is TRBJ1-1 and V is TRBV5-1; TCRdb proposes TRBD1, but this gene call is untestable without DNA. This CDR3 is built from 15 residues. CDR1 is SGHRS and CDR2 is YFSETQ in the germline V gene. The CDR3 loop is CASSLVVSRDTEAFF.

CDR3: CASSPGYFEETQYF. This chain joins TRBV5-1 and TRBJ2-5; TCRdb calls TRBD1, which cannot be checked without DNA. The CDR3 sequence is 14 residues long. Germline V gene sequence: CDR1 SGHRS, CDR2 YFSETQ.

The rearrangement joins TRBV29-1 to TRBJ2-7; the TRBD2 assignment by TCRdb is unverifiable without DNA. This CDR3 contains 14 residues. The germline gives CDR1 SQVTM, CDR2 ANQGSEA. CDR3 residues: CSTLAGPTSYEQYF.

CDR3 in amino acids: CSVWTGRTGELFF. The gene calls are TRBV29-1 and TRBJ2-2; lacking DNA, the TRBD1 call made by TCRdb goes unchecked. CDR3 length: 13 residues. Germline CDR1 SQVTM, CDR2 ANQGSEA.

The rearrangement uses TRBV30 and TRBJ2-1; TCRdb calls TRBD2, which cannot be checked without DNA. Germline V gene sequence: CDR1 GTSNPN, CDR2 SVGIG (reference sequence). The CDR3 runs to 13 residues. The CDR3 spells CAWNPQPDNEQFF.

The rearrangement joins TRBV5-6 to TRBJ2-1. This CDR3 has 15 amino acids. Germline-derived CDR1 and CDR2 are SGHDT and YYEEEE. The CDR3 region is CASSWGHSSYNEQFF.

The gene calls are TRBV9 and TRBJ1-2. The CDR3 is 14 residues long. Germline lookup yields CDR1 SGDLS and CDR2 YYNGEE. The CDR3 reads CASSVDVEFYGYTF.

The genes are TRBV3-1 and TRBJ2-7; absent DNA, TCRdb's TRBD2 call cannot be checked. CDR3 length: 15 amino acids. CDR1 and CDR2 (germline): LGHDT, YNNKEL (reference sequence). The CDR3 reads CASGQFGTSGSKQYF.

The chain links TRBV24-1 to TRBJ2-1; TCRdb reports TRBD1, a call that lacks DNA to check it against. Germline V gene data show CDR1 as KGHDR and CDR2 as SFDVKD. This CDR3 has 15 amino acids. The CDR3 protein is CATGDGRDHYNEQFF.